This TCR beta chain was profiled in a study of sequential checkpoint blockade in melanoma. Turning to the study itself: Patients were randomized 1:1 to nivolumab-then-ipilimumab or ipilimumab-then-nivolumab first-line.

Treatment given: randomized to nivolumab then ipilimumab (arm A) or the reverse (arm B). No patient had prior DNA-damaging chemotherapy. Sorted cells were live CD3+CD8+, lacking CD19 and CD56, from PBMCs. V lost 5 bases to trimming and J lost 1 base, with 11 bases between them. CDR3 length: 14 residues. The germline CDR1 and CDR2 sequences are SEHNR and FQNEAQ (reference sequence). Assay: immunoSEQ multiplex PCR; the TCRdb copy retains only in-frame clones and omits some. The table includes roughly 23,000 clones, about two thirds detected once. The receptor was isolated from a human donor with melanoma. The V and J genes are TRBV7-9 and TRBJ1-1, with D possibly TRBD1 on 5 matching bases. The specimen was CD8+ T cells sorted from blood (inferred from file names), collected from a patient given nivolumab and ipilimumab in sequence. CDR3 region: CASSPSGANTEAFF. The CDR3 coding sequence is TGTGCCAGCAGCCCGAGCGGGGCGAACACTGAAGCTTTCTTT.